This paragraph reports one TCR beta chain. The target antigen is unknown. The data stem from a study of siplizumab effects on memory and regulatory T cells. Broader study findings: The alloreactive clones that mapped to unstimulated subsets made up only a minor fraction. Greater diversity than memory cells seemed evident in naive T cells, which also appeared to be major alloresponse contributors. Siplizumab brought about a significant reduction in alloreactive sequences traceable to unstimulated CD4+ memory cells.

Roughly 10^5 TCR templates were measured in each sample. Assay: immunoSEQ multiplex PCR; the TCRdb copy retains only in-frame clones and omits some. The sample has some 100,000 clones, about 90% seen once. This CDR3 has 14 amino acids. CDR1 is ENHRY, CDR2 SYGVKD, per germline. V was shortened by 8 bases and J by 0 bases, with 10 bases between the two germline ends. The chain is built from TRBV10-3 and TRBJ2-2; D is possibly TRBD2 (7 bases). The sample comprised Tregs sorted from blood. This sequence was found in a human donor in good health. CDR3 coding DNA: TGTGCCATCGGGGGGGCCCCGAACACCGGGGAGCTGTTTTTT. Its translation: CAIGGAPNTGELFF.